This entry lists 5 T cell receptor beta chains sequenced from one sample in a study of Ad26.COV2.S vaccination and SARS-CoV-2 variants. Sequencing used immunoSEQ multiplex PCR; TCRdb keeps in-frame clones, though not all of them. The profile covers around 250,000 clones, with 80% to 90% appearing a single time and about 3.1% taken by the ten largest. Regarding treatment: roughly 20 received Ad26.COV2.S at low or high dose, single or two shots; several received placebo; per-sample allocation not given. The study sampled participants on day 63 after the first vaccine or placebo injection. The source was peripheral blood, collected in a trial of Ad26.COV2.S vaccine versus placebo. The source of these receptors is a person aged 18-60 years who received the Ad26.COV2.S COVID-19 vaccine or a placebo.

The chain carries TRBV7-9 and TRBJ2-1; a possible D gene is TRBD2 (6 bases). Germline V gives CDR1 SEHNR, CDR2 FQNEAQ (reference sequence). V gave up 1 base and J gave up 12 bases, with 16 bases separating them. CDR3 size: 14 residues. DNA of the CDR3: TGTGCCAGCAGCTTAGGGGACTGGTTGGGAGTGCAGTTCTTC. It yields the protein CASSLGDWLGVQFF.

CDR3 amino acids: CASCGGREMGTDTQYF. CDR3 sequence (DNA): TGTGCCAGCTGTGGGGGGCGGGAGATGGGCACAGATACGCAGTATTTT. The chain employs TRBV19 and TRBJ2-3; maybe TRBD2 (7 bases). The germline gives CDR1 LNHDA, CDR2 SQIVND (reference sequence). CDR3 length: 16 amino acids. V was cut by 9 bases and J by 1 base, with 20 bases left in between.

CDR3 nucleotide sequence: TGTGCCAGCAGCTTCCTCGGCGACCCGACCGCTGCAGGTGACTACACCTTC. Protein sequence: CASSFLGDPTAAGDYTF. The V call is TRBV5-4, the J call TRBJ1-2; no definite D call. Germline CDR1 SGHNT, CDR2 YYREEE (reference sequence). The CDR3 has 17 amino acids. The V and J ends lost 2 bases and 10 bases respectively, with 27 bases between them.

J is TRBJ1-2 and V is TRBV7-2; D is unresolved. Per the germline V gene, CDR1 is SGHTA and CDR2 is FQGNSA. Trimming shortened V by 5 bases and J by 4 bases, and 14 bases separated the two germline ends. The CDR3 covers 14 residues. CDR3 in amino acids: CASSPDQARYGYTF. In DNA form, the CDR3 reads TGTGCCAGCAGCCCCGATCAGGCCCGCTATGGCTACACCTTC.

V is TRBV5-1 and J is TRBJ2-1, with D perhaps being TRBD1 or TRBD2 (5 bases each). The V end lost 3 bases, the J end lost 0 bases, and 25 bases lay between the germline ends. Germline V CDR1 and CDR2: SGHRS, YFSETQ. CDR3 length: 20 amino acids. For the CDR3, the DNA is TGCGCCAGCAGCTCTGCTACGGGACCCGCTTACCTTAGCTCCTACAATGAGCAGTTCTTC. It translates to CASSSATGPAYLSSYNEQFF.